This TCR beta chain was sequenced during a study of blood T cells in healthy people across ages. A second PCR of roughly 7 to 11 cycles used a sample-barcoded 5' primer and a J-beta primer mix. MiXCR, run by TCRdb on the 5' RACE reads, gives a single entry per CDR3 protein. This sample has 700,000 to 900,000 distinct CDR3 sequences; roughly 25% occur once, and the top ten carry about 3%. This CDR3 comprises 16 residues. V lost 3 bases to trimming and J lost 4 bases, with 18 bases between them. CDR1 WSHSY and CDR2 SAAADI come from the germline V gene. These data also featured in a second study, about T cells of mothers and their children.

This TCR was recovered from a boy between 5 and 17 years old in good health. Sample: blood. The rearrangement uses TRBV10-2 and TRBJ2-5; the D call may be TRBD1 or TRBD2 (5 bases each). The CDR3 sequence: CASSEGGRAVRETQYF. Written as DNA, the CDR3 is TGCGCCAGCAGTGAAGGAGGCAGGGCGGTACGAGAGACCCAGTACTTC.